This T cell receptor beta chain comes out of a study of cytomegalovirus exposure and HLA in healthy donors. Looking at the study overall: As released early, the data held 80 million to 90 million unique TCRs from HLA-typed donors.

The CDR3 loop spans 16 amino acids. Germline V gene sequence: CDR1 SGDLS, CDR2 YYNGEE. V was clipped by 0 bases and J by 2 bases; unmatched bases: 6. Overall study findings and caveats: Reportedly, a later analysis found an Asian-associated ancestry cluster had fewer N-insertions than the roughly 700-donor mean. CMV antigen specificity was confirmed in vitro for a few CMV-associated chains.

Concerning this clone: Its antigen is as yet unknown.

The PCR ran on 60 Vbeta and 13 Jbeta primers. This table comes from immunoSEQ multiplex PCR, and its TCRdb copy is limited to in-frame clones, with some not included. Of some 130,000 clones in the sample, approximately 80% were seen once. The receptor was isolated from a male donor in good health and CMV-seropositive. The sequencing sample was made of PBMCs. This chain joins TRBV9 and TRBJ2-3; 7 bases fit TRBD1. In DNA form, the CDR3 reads TGTGCCAGCAGCGTAGGAATAGGGGGCACCACAGATACGCAGTATTTT. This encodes CASSVGIGGTTDTQYF. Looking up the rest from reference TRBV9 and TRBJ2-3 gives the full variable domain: DSGVTQTPKHLITATGQRVTLRCSPRSGDLSVYWYQQSLDQGLQFLIQYYNGEERAKGNILERFSAQQFPDLHSELNLSSLELGDSALYFCASSVGIGGTTDTQYFGPGTRLTVL.